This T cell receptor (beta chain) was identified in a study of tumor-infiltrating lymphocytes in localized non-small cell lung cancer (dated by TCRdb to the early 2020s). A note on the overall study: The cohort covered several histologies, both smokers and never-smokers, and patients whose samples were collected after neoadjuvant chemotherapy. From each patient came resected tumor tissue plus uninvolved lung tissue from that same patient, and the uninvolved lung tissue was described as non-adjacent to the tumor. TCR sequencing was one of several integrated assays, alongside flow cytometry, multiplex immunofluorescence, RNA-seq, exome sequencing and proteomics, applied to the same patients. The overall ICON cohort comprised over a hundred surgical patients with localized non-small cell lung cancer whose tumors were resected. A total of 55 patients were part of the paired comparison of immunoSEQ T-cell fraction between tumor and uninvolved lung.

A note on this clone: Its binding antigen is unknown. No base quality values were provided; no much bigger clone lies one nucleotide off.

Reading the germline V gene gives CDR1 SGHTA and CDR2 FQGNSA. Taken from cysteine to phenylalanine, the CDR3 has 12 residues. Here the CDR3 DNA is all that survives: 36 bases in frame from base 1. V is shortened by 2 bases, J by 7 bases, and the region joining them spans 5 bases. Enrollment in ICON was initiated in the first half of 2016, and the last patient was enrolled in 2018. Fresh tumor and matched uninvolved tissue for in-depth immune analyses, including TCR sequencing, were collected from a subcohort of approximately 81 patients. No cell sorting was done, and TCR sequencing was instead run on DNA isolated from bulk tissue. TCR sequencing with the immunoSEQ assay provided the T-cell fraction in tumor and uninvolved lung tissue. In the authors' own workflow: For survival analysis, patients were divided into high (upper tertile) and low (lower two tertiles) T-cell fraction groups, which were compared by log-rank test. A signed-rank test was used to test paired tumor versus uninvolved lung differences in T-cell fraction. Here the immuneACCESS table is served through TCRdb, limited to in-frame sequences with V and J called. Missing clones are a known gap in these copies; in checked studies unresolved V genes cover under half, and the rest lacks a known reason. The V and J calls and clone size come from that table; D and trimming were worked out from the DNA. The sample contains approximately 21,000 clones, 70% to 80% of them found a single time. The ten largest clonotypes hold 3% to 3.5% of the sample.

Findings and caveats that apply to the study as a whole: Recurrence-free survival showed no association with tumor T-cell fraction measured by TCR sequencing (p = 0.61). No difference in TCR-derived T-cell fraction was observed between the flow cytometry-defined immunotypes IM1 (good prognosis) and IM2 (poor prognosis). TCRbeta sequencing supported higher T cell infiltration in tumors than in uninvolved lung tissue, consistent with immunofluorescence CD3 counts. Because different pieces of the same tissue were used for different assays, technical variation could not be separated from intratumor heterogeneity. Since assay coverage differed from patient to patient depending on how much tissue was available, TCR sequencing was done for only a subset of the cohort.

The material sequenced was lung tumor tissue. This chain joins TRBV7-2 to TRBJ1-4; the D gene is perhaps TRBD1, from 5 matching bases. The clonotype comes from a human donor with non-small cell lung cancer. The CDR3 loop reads CASSLQGEKLFF. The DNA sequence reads TGTGCCAGCAGCTTACAGGGTGAAAAACTGTTTTTT.